These T cell receptor beta chains were read from a single sample in a study of T cell repertoires and HLA-DP antigens. Sequenced by immunoSEQ multiplex PCR; TCRdb stores in-frame clones only, minus some. In the table there are around 90,000 clones, approximately 86% of which are singletons. Their target antigens are unknown. The specimen sequenced was CD4+ T cells from PBMCs. These receptors were taken from a man in his fifties in good health and CMV-seronegative. Both conserved end residues are part of each CDR3. A D gene is named only where the DNA matches it firmly. Clone size, where shown, is once, few, many, or a class for clones that have expanded.

v_gene	j_gene	abundance	d_gene	CDR3nt	CDR3aa
TRBV5-1	TRBJ2-5	once	NA	TGCGCCAGCAGCTTGGCCGTTAGCCAAGAGACCCAGTACTTC	CASSLAVSQETQYF
TRBV23-1	TRBJ1-3	NA	NA	TGCGCCAGCAGTCAATGGGGGCAGGGTATCGACACCATATATTTT	CASSQWGQGIDTIYF
TRBV7-8	TRBJ2-1	NA	TRBD2	TGTGCCAGCACCCCCCGTCGGACTAGCGGTTACAATGAGCAGTTCTTC	CASTPRRTSGYNEQFF
TRBV7-8	TRBJ2-2	NA	NA	TGTGCCAGCAGCTTAAGCCGGGAAGGGGGCACCGGGGAGCTGTTTTTT	CASSLSREGGTGELFF
TRBV28	TRBJ2-3	NA	TRBD2	TGTGCCAGCAGTTTAGTGTCGGGGAGGGCAGATACGCAGTATTTT	CASSLVSGRADTQYF
TRBV19	TRBJ1-2	once	NA	TGTGCCAGTAGTATAGACGGGACGGGGACCTATGGCTACACCTTC	CASSIDGTGTYGYTF
TRBV4-3	TRBJ2-2	few	TRBD1	TGCGCCAGCAGCCAACTCCCCGACAGGGCCAACACCGGGGAGCTGTTTTTT	CASSQLPDRANTGELFF
TRBV10-3	TRBJ2-1	NA	NA	TGTGCCATCAGTGCCACGACCGGGACGCTGGTGGGCAATGAGCAGTTCTTC	CAISATTGTLVGNEQFF
TRBV27	TRBJ2-7	NA	TRBD1	TGTGCCAGCAGTTCGGACAGGGTCCGTAATATCGGGCAGTACTTC	CASSSDRVRNIGQYF
TRBV9	TRBJ2-2	NA	TRBD1	TGTGCCAGCAGCGTAGCCGGGACAGGGGTAACCGGGGAGCTGTTTTTT	CASSVAGTGVTGELFF
TRBV18	TRBJ2-2	few	TRBD1	TGTGCCAGCTCACCCTCCGGGACAGGGGGCAGCACCGGGGAGCTGTTTTTT	CASSPSGTGGSTGELFF
TRBV7-3	TRBJ2-2	NA	TRBD1	TGTGCCAGCAGCCTACTCAGACAGGGGTTAGCCGGGGAGCTGTTTTTT	CASSLLRQGLAGELFF
TRBV18	TRBJ1-4	NA	NA	TGTGCCAGCTCACCACGGCAGGACAATGAAAAACTGTTTTTT	CASSPRQDNEKLFF
TRBV4-3	TRBJ2-5	NA	NA	TGCGCCAGCAGCCAAGATCCGGTGGGTGGGACCCAGTACTTC	CASSQDPVGGTQYF